The rows below give T cell receptor beta chains drawn from one sample of a study of blood T cell repertoires in COVID-19. Using immunoSEQ multiplex PCR, the repertoire was profiled, and TCRdb retains in-frame clones only, with some absent. The repertoire holds approximately 260,000 clones, roughly 85% seen once, with approximately 10% in the top ten. The sample taken for sequencing was peripheral blood. These receptors were obtained from a woman between 65 and 79 years old with acute or convalescent COVID-19. Each CDR3 is given with its conserved first and last residue. Each record gives: J gene, V gene, D gene, clone size, CDR3 DNA, CDR3 protein. The D gene is left open where the match is weak. Size values are once, few and many counts, or a class for expanded clones, and some rows have none.

j_gene: TRBJ1-2; v_gene: TRBV2; d_gene: NA; abundance: NA; CDR3nt: TGTGCCAGCAGTCCCGGGACAAGCTATGGCTACACCTTC; CDR3aa: CASSPGTSYGYTF
j_gene: TRBJ1-1; v_gene: TRBV10-3; d_gene: NA; abundance: NA; CDR3nt: TGTGCCATCAGTGAGTTAGGCGGTGAAGCTTTCTTT; CDR3aa: CAISELGGEAFF
j_gene: TRBJ2-2; v_gene: TRBV2; d_gene: NA; abundance: NA; CDR3nt: TGTGCCAGCAGTTCTCTTTCCCCCAGAGCGACCGGGGAGCTGTTTTTT; CDR3aa: CASSSLSPRATGELFF
j_gene: TRBJ2-1; v_gene: TRBV7-8; d_gene: TRBD2; abundance: NA; CDR3nt: TGTGCCAGCAGCCAGACTAGCGGGGGTGGGACCTACAATGAGCAGTTCTTC; CDR3aa: CASSQTSGGGTYNEQFF
j_gene: TRBJ2-3; v_gene: TRBV11-3; d_gene: NA; abundance: NA; CDR3nt: TGTGCCAGCAGCCCGGACGGGGAAGAAGATACGCAGTATTTT; CDR3aa: CASSPDGEEDTQYF
j_gene: TRBJ1-3; v_gene: TRBV2; d_gene: TRBD1; abundance: NA; CDR3nt: TGTGCCAGCAGTCGACAGGGGGCGTCTGGAAACACCATATATTTT; CDR3aa: CASSRQGASGNTIYF
j_gene: TRBJ2-2; v_gene: TRBV5-6; d_gene: NA; abundance: NA; CDR3nt: TGTGCCAGCAGCTTAGGACTCCACGGGGAGCTGTTTTTT; CDR3aa: CASSLGLHGELFF
j_gene: TRBJ1-1; v_gene: TRBV14; d_gene: NA; abundance: few; CDR3nt: TGTGCCAGCAGCCAAGCCCTCGAGGGGGCTGAAGCTTTCTTT; CDR3aa: CASSQALEGAEAFF
j_gene: TRBJ2-5; v_gene: TRBV6-6; d_gene: NA; abundance: NA; CDR3nt: TGTGCCAGCAAGGGGGGAGGGGAGACCCAGTACTTC; CDR3aa: CASKGGGETQYF
j_gene: TRBJ1-2; v_gene: TRBV7-9; d_gene: NA; abundance: few; CDR3nt: TGTGCCAGCAGCTTTCAACAGGGTAACTACTATGGCTACACCTTC; CDR3aa: CASSFQQGNYYGYTF
j_gene: TRBJ1-2; v_gene: TRBV6-5; d_gene: TRBD1; abundance: NA; CDR3nt: TGTGCCAGCAGTCTTAAGAACAGGGGGCGCGCTGGCTACACCTTC; CDR3aa: CASSLKNRGRAGYTF
j_gene: TRBJ1-3; v_gene: TRBV9; d_gene: TRBD1; abundance: NA; CDR3nt: TGTGCCAGCAGCGTAGAAGGGACAGGGGGAATCGCTGGAAACACCATATATTTT; CDR3aa: CASSVEGTGGIAGNTIYF
j_gene: TRBJ2-7; v_gene: TRBV6-5; d_gene: TRBD2; abundance: once; CDR3nt: TGTGCCAGCAGTTACCTGGGAGGGAGCGAGCAGTACTTC; CDR3aa: CASSYLGGSEQYF
j_gene: TRBJ2-3; v_gene: TRBV5-1; d_gene: NA; abundance: NA; CDR3nt: TGCGCCAGCAGCTGGGGCCTACGAGGGGGAGATACGCAGTATTTT; CDR3aa: CASSWGLRGGDTQYF
j_gene: TRBJ2-3; v_gene: TRBV7-9; d_gene: TRBD2; abundance: NA; CDR3nt: TGTGCCAGCAGCTTAATAGCGGGGGGCACAGATACGCAGTATTTT; CDR3aa: CASSLIAGGTDTQYF
j_gene: TRBJ2-5; v_gene: TRBV29-1; d_gene: TRBD2; abundance: NA; CDR3nt: TGCAGCGCAAGACTAGCTCCGCAAGAGACCCAGTACTTC; CDR3aa: CSARLAPQETQYF
j_gene: TRBJ1-2; v_gene: TRBV29-1; d_gene: NA; abundance: once; CDR3nt: TGCAGCGTTGAAAGACAGCAAGACTATGGCTACACCTTC; CDR3aa: CSVERQQDYGYTF
j_gene: TRBJ2-3; v_gene: TRBV10-2; d_gene: NA; abundance: once; CDR3nt: TGCGCCAGCAGGGCCCGCGGGGGCACAGATACGCAGTATTTT; CDR3aa: CASRARGGTDTQYF
j_gene: TRBJ1-6; v_gene: TRBV9; d_gene: NA; abundance: NA; CDR3nt: TGTGCCAGCAGCGCCACAGACAGCTATAATTCACCCCTCCACTTT; CDR3aa: CASSATDSYNSPLHF
j_gene: TRBJ1-1; v_gene: TRBV5-1; d_gene: NA; abundance: NA; CDR3nt: TGCGCCAGCAGCTTGTCCAGGACAGCCGATGAAGCTTTCTTT; CDR3aa: CASSLSRTADEAFF
j_gene: TRBJ1-1; v_gene: TRBV5-1; d_gene: TRBD1; abundance: NA; CDR3nt: TGCGCCAGCAGCTTTACAGGGGGGACGATGAACACTGAAGCTTTCTTT; CDR3aa: CASSFTGGTMNTEAFF
j_gene: TRBJ2-1; v_gene: TRBV4-1; d_gene: NA; abundance: NA; CDR3nt: TGCGCCAGCAGCCAAGGAGGGAAGGTTACGAATGAGCAGTTCTTC; CDR3aa: CASSQGGKVTNEQFF
j_gene: TRBJ1-2; v_gene: TRBV7-2; d_gene: TRBD1; abundance: NA; CDR3nt: TGTGCCAGCAGCACCCGACAGGGGGACGCTACTAACTATGGCTACACCTTC; CDR3aa: CASSTRQGDATNYGYTF
j_gene: TRBJ2-7; v_gene: TRBV5-5; d_gene: TRBD2; abundance: NA; CDR3nt: TGTGCCAGCAGGGGGGGAGGGTCCGCCTACGAGCAGTACTTC; CDR3aa: CASRGGGSAYEQYF
j_gene: TRBJ1-5; v_gene: TRBV7-2; d_gene: TRBD1; abundance: NA; CDR3nt: TGTGCCAGCAGCTTATTACAGGGGGAAACTCAGCCCCAGCATTTT; CDR3aa: CASSLLQGETQPQHF
j_gene: TRBJ1-5; v_gene: TRBV30; d_gene: NA; abundance: NA; CDR3nt: TGTGCCTCACGAGGGAAAGGCAATCAGCCCCAGCATTTT; CDR3aa: CASRGKGNQPQHF
j_gene: TRBJ2-7; v_gene: TRBV24-1; d_gene: TRBD1; abundance: NA; CDR3nt: TGTGCCACCGGGACAGGGGGCTCCTACGAGCAGTACTTC; CDR3aa: CATGTGGSYEQYF
j_gene: TRBJ1-2; v_gene: TRBV19; d_gene: TRBD1; abundance: NA; CDR3nt: TGTGCCAGTAGTATAGCTTTCTTCACCGGGACAGGGTTATATGGCTACACCTTC; CDR3aa: CASSIAFFTGTGLYGYTF
j_gene: TRBJ2-4; v_gene: TRBV7-9; d_gene: NA; abundance: NA; CDR3nt: TGTGCCAGCAGCCGTGATGGGGGCGGAAACATTCAGTACTTC; CDR3aa: CASSRDGGGNIQYF
j_gene: TRBJ1-2; v_gene: TRBV3-1/TRBV3-2; d_gene: TRBD1; abundance: few; CDR3nt: TGTGCCAGCAGCCCTCCAGGGGGGAACTATGGCTACACCTTC; CDR3aa: CASSPPGGNYGYTF
j_gene: TRBJ1-6; v_gene: TRBV25-1; d_gene: TRBD1; abundance: many; CDR3nt: TGTGCCAGCAGTGATGACAGGGGGTCGAGTTCACCCCTCCACTTT; CDR3aa: CASSDDRGSSSPLHF
j_gene: TRBJ1-2; v_gene: TRBV10-3; d_gene: TRBD1; abundance: NA; CDR3nt: TGTGCCATCACCCGGGACAGAGCTAACTATGGCTACACCTTC; CDR3aa: CAITRDRANYGYTF
j_gene: TRBJ2-3; v_gene: TRBV7-2; d_gene: TRBD1; abundance: NA; CDR3nt: TGTGCCAGCAGCTTGCTGGGGACAGTCACAGATACGCAGTATTTT; CDR3aa: CASSLLGTVTDTQYF
j_gene: TRBJ2-3; v_gene: TRBV5-4; d_gene: TRBD1; abundance: NA; CDR3nt: TGTGCCAGCAGCTCCCGGACAGGGGCGCTTTCGGATACGCAGTATTTT; CDR3aa: CASSSRTGALSDTQYF
j_gene: TRBJ1-5; v_gene: TRBV2; d_gene: NA; abundance: NA; CDR3nt: TGTGCCAGCAGTCCTGAACTAAATCAGCCCCAGCATTTT; CDR3aa: CASSPELNQPQHF
j_gene: TRBJ2-7; v_gene: TRBV18; d_gene: NA; abundance: NA; CDR3nt: TGTGCCAGCTCATCGGGGGTGGCCTACGAGCAGTACTTC; CDR3aa: CASSSGVAYEQYF
j_gene: TRBJ2-5; v_gene: TRBV4-1; d_gene: TRBD2; abundance: NA; CDR3nt: TGCGCCAGCAGCCGACTAGCGGACGAAGAGACCCAGTACTTC; CDR3aa: CASSRLADEETQYF